This TCR beta chain was sequenced during a study of cytomegalovirus exposure and HLA in healthy donors. The germline CDR1 and CDR2 sequences are LNHDA and SQIVND (reference sequence). The CDR3 extends over 15 amino acids. V shed 1 base and J shed 0 bases, with 7 bases lying between them. The repertoire was sequenced with immunoSEQ multiplex PCR; TCRdb's copy has only in-frame clones and lacks some. The repertoire holds 250,000 to 350,000 clones, approximately 86% seen once, with roughly 1.2% in the top ten. Sequencing was performed on PBMCs. The receptor was isolated from a woman aged 25 to 39 in good health and CMV-seropositive. This chain joins TRBV19 and TRBJ1-5; the D is unclear. The CDR3 region is CASSIGVLSNQPQHF. CDR3 nucleotide sequence: TGTGCCAGTAGTATAGGGGTACTTAGCAATCAGCCCCAGCATTTT.